This T cell receptor beta chain was retrieved from a study of blood T cell repertoires in COVID-19. In the study overall: Some COVID-19 samples were acute and others convalescent; all came from the United States, Italy and Spain. Sample material is recorded as cDNA or gDNA derived from T cells, B-cell-depleted T cells, or PBMCs.

Per the germline V gene, CDR1 is SQVTM and CDR2 is ANQGSEA. V lost 6 bases and J 1 base, leaving 15 bases between the germline ends. CDR3 size: 14 residues. Source study methods: Estimation of nucleated cell counts relied on the amplification of reference gene primers. This table comes from immunoSEQ multiplex PCR, and its TCRdb copy is limited to in-frame clones, with some not included. D and trimming come from the DNA, and the V and J calls and clone size come from that table. The sample records 310,000 or so clones, about 85% being singletons. This TCR was sampled from a woman aged 45 to 65 who had recovered from COVID-19. Sequenced input: peripheral blood. The chain has TRBV29-1 and TRBJ1-1; perhaps TRBD1 as D (6 bases). The CDR3 DNA reads as TGCAGCGTGGCGAACAGGGCGGGGAACACTGAAGCTTTCTTT. Its translation: CSVANRAGNTEAFF. The whole variable domain, remainder taken from reference TRBV29-1 and TRBJ1-1, is SAVISQKPSRDICQRGTSLTIQCQVDSQVTMMFWYRQQPGQSLTLIATANQGSEATYESGFVIDKFPISRPNLTFSTLTVSNMSPEDSSIYLCSVANRAGNTEAFFGQGTRLTVV.